Listed below are T cell receptor beta chains from one sample, sequenced in a study of OX40 agonist ivuxolimab in advanced cancers. The repertoire was sequenced with immunoSEQ multiplex PCR; TCRdb's copy has only in-frame clones and lacks some. The table lists roughly 53,000 clones, approximately 87% of them singletons. Sequenced material: CD4+ or CD8+ T cells sorted from blood, taken in a trial of the OX40 agonist ivuxolimab. These receptors were collected from an adult with an advanced solid tumor such as melanoma, head and neck, liver or kidney cancer. The CDR3 runs from the conserved cysteine through the conserved F or W. A D gene is named only where the DNA matches it firmly. Clone size is given for some rows only: seen once, a few or many times, or a class if the clone is expanded.

v_gene	j_gene	d_gene	abundance	CDR3aa	CDR3nt
TRBV5-1	TRBJ1-5	.	.	CASSGGLEGNQPQHF	TGCGCCAGCAGCGGGGGACTTGAGGGCAATCAGCCCCAGCATTTT
TRBV11-2	TRBJ1-1	TRBD1	.	CASSFNRGYNTEAFF	TGTGCCAGCAGCTTTAACAGGGGCTACAACACTGAAGCTTTCTTT
TRBV5-8	TRBJ2-7	TRBD2	.	CASSPGTSVSEQYF	TGTGCCAGCAGCCCTGGGACTAGCGTTAGCGAGCAGTACTTC
TRBV27	TRBJ1-6	.	.	CASSLSAQGNSPLHF	TGTGCCAGCAGTTTATCGGCGCAGGGGAATTCACCCCTCCACTTT
TRBV2	TRBJ1-1	.	few	CASSERIWEGGTEAFF	TGTGCCAGCAGTGAAAGGATCTGGGAAGGAGGCACTGAAGCTTTCTTT
TRBV28	TRBJ2-7	.	.	CASRGLYEQYF	TGTGCCAGCAGGGGGCTCTACGAGCAGTACTTC
TRBV7-9	TRBJ2-7	.	.	CASSCPREGYF	TGTGCCAGCAGCTGCCCACGCGAGGGGTACTTC
TRBV6-1	TRBJ2-2	TRBD2	.	CASSGLAGGNTGELFF	TGTGCCAGCAGTGGTCTAGCGGGAGGGAACACCGGGGAGCTGTTTTTT
TRBV6-1	TRBJ2-3	.	.	CASNLNTDTQYF	TGTGCCAGCAACCTAAATACAGATACGCAGTATTTT
TRBV5-1	TRBJ1-2	TRBD1	.	CASSTLTGDYGYTF	TGCGCCAGCAGCACTTTGACAGGGGACTATGGCTACACCTTC
TRBV29-1	TRBJ2-1	TRBD2	.	CSVESSGRLNEQFF	TGCAGCGTAGAGTCTAGCGGGAGGTTAAATGAGCAGTTCTTC
TRBV5-1	TRBJ1-4	.	.	CASSLAIGEKLFF	TGCGCCAGCAGCCTGGCCATAGGGGAAAAACTGTTTTTT
TRBV2	TRBJ1-1	TRBD1	.	CASTKDRVTEAFF	TGTGCCAGCACAAAGGACAGGGTCACTGAAGCTTTCTTT
TRBV28	TRBJ2-7	TRBD2	.	CASTPGGDVIEQYF	TGTGCCAGCACCCCCGGGGGGGACGTAATCGAGCAGTACTTC
TRBV7-2	TRBJ2-1	TRBD1	.	CASSLGTGRYNEQFF	TGTGCCAGCAGCCTAGGGACAGGGAGATACAATGAGCAGTTCTTC
TRBV19	TRBJ2-7	TRBD1	.	CASRHPDRGYEQYF	TGTGCCAGTAGACACCCCGACAGGGGATACGAGCAGTACTTC
TRBV7-9	TRBJ2-1	.	once	CASSSWKENEQFF	TGTGCCAGCAGCTCGTGGAAGGAGAATGAGCAGTTCTTC
TRBV9	TRBJ1-5	TRBD1	.	CASSGSGQGNQPQHF	TGTGCCAGCAGCGGTTCGGGACAGGGCAATCAGCCCCAGCATTTT
TRBV11-2	TRBJ2-3	.	.	CASSWTALGGDRDTQYF	TGTGCCAGCAGCTGGACCGCCCTTGGGGGCGATCGGGATACGCAGTATTTT
TRBV7-3	TRBJ1-2	.	few	CASSLWSARLYYGYTF	TGTGCCAGCAGCTTATGGTCCGCCCGATTGTACTATGGCTACACCTTC
TRBV25-1	TRBJ2-7	.	.	CASSLGARGSYEQYF	TGTGCCAGCAGTCTGGGGGCTCGGGGCTCCTACGAGCAGTACTTC
TRBV5-1	TRBJ2-4	TRBD1	once	CASSLEGQRNIQYF	TGCGCCAGCAGCTTAGAGGGACAGAGGAACATTCAGTACTTC
TRBV9	TRBJ2-7	TRBD1	.	CASSSTDRAVREQYF	TGTGCCAGCAGCTCAACGGACAGGGCAGTGAGGGAGCAGTATTTC
TRBV19	TRBJ2-3	.	.	CASSIVSGAGDTQYF	TGTGCCAGTAGTATAGTCTCGGGAGCGGGAGATACGCAGTATTTT
TRBV2	TRBJ2-1	TRBD2	.	CASRRGLAGGDGEQFF	TGTGCCAGCAGGCGAGGACTAGCGGGGGGGGATGGAGAGCAGTTCTTC
TRBV7-2	TRBJ1-6	.	.	CASSPGPHTNSPLHF	TGTGCCAGCAGCCCGGGTCCACATACTAATTCACCCCTCCACTTT
TRBV5-1	TRBJ2-3	TRBD2	.	CASSLRLAGGTPDTQYF	TGCGCCAGCAGCTTGAGGCTAGCGGGGGGGACCCCAGATACGCAGTATTTT